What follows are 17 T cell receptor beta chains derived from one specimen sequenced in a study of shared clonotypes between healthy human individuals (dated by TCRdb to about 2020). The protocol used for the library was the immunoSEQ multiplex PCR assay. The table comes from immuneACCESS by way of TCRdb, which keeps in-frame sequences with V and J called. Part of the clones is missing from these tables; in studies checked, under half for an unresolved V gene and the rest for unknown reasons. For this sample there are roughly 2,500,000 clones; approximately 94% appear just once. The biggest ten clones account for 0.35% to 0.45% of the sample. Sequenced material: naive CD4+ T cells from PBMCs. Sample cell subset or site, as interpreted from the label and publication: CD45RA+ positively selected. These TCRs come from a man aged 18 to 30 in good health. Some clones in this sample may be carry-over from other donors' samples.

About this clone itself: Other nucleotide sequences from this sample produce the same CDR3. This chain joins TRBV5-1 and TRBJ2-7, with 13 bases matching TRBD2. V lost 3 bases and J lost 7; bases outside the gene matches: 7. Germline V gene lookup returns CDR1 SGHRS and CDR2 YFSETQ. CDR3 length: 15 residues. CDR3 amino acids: CASSSGLAGVREQYF. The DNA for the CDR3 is TGCGCCAGCAGCTCAGGACTAGCGGGAGTAAGGGAGCAGTACTTC.

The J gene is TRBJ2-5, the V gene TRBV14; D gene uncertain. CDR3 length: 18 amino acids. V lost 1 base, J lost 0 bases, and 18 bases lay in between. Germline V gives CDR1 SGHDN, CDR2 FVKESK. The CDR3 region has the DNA TGTGCCAGCAGCCAAGGATCGTGGCTCCCGCTGTACCAAGAGACCCAGTACTTC. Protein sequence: CASSQGSWLPLYQETQYF.

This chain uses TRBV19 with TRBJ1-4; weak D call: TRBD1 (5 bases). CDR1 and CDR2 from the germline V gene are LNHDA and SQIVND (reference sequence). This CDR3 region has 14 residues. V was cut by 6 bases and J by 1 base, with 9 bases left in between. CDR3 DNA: TGTGCCAGTAGGCGGGGCCGAACTAATGAAAAACTGTTTTTT. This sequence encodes CASRRGRTNEKLFF.

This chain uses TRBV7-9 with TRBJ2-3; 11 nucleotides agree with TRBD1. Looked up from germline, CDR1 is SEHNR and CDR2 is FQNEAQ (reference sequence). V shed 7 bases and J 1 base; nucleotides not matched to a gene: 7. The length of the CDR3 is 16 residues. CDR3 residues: CASKGQGAAGTDTQYF. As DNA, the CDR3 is TGTGCCAGCAAAGGACAGGGGGCGGCGGGCACAGATACGCAGTATTTT.

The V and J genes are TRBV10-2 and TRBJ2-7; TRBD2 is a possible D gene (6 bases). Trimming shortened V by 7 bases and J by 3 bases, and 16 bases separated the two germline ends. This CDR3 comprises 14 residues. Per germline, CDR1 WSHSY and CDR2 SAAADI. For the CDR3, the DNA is TGCGCCAGCAAACGGGACTCCGATTTCTACGAGCAGTACTTC. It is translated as CASKRDSDFYEQYF.

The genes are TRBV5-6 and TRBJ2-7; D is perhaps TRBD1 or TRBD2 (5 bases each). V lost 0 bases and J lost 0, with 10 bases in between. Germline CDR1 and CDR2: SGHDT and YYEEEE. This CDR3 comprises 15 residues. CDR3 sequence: CASSLGGTSSYEQYF. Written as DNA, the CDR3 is TGTGCCAGCAGCTTGGGAGGGACCAGCTCCTACGAGCAGTACTTC.

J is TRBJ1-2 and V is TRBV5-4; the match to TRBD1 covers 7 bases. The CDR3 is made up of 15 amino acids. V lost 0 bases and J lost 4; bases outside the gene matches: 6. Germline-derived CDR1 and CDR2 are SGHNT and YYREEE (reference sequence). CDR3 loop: CASSLAGQILYGYTF. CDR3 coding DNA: TGTGCCAGCAGCTTGGCGGGACAGATCCTCTATGGCTACACCTTC.

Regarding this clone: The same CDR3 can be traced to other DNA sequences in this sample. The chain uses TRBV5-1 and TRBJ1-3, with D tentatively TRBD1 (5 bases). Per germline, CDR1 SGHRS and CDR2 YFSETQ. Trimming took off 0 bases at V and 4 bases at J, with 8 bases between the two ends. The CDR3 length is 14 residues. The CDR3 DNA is TGCGCCAGCAGCTTGGAGGGGCGGGGAAACACCATATATTTT. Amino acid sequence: CASSLEGRGNTIYF.

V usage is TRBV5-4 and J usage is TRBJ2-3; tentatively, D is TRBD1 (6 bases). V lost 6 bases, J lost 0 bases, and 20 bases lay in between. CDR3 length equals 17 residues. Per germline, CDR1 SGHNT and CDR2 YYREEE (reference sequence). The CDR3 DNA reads TGTGCCAGCAAAGGTCCAGCACAGGGAACTAGCACAGATACGCAGTATTTT. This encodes CASKGPAQGTSTDTQYF.

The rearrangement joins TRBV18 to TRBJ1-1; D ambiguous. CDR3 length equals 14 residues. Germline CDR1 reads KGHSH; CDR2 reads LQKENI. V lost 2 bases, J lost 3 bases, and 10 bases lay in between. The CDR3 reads CASSPERGDTEAFF. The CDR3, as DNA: TGTGCCAGCTCACCAGAACGGGGTGACACTGAAGCTTTCTTT.

CDR3 amino acids: CASSPGSGLTEAFF. CDR3 DNA sequence: TGTGCCAGCTCACCCGGATCAGGGTTGACTGAAGCTTTCTTT. The chain links TRBV18 to TRBJ1-1; weak D call: TRBD1 (5 bases). This CDR3 contains 14 residues. The germline gives CDR1 KGHSH, CDR2 LQKENI. Trimming removed 3 bases at V and 5 bases at J, with 13 bases between. Variable domain in full (rest from reference TRBV18 and TRBJ1-1): NAGVMQNPRHLVRRRGQEARLRCSPMKGHSHVYWYRQLPEEGLKFMVYLQKENIIDESGMPKERFSAEFPKEGPSILRIQQVVRGDSAAYFCASSPGSGLTEAFFGQGTRLTVV.

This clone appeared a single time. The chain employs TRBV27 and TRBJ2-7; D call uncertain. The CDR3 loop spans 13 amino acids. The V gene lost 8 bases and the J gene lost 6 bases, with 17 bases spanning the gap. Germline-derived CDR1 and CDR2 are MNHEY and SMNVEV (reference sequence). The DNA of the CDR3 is TGTGCCAGCGGTCAATTCCGGCTTGTCGAGCAGTACTTC. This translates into CASGQFRLVEQYF.

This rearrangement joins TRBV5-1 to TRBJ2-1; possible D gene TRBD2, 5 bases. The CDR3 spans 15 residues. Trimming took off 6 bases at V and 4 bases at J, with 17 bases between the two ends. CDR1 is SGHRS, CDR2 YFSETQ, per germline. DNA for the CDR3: TGCGCCAGCACTCCCCCACGGGGATCGTACAATGAGCAGTTCTTC. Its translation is CASTPPRGSYNEQFF. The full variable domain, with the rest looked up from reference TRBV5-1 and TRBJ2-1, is KAGVTQTPRYLIKTRGQQVTLSCSPISGHRSVSWYQQTPGQGLQFLFEYFSETQRNKGNFPGRFSGRQFSNSRSEMNVSTLELGDSALYLCASTPPRGSYNEQFFGPGTRLTVL.

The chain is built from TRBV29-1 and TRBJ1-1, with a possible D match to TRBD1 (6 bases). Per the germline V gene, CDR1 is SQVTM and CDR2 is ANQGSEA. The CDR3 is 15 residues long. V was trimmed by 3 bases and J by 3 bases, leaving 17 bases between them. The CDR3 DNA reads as TGCAGCGTTGAGTTGTGGGGGGCGGCCTACACTGAAGCTTTCTTT. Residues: CSVELWGAAYTEAFF.

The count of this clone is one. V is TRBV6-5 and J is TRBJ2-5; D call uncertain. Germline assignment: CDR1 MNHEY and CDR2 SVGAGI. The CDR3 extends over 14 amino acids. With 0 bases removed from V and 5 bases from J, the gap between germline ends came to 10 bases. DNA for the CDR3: TGTGCCAGCAGTTACTCTTTGGGAATCGAGACCCAGTACTTC. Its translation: CASSYSLGIETQYF.

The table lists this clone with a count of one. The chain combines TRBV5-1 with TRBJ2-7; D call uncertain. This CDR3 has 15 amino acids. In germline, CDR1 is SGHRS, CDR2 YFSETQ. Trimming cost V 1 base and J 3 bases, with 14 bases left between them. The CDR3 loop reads CASSLWRLDHYEQYF. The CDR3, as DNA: TGCGCCAGCAGCTTGTGGCGTCTAGATCACTACGAGCAGTACTTC.

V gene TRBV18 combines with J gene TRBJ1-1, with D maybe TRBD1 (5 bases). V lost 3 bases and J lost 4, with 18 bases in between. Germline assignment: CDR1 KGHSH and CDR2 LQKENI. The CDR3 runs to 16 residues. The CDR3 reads CASSPGQVGVGTEAFF. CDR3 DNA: TGTGCCAGCTCACCCGGACAAGTTGGGGTGGGCACTGAAGCTTTCTTT.